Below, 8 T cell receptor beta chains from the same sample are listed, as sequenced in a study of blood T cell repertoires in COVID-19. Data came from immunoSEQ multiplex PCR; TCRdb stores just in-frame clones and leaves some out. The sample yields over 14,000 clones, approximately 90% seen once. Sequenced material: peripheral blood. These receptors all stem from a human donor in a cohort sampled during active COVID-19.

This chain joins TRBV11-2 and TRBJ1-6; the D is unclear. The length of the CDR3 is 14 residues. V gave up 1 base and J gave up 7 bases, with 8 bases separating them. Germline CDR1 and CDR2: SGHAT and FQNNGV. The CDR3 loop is CASSLVAENSPLHF. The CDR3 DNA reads TGTGCCAGCAGCTTAGTGGCGGAGAATTCACCCCTCCACTTT.

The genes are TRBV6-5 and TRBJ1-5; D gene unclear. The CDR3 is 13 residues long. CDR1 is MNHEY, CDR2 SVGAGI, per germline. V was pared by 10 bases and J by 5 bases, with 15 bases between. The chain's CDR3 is CATETGRDQPQHF. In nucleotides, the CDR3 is TGTGCCACGGAGACTGGCCGGGATCAGCCCCAGCATTTT.

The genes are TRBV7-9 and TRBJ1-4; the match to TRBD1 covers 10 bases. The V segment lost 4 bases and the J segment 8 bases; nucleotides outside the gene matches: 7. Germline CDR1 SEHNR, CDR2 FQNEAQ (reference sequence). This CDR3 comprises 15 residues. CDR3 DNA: TGTGCCAGCAGCTCAAAGGGACAGGGGAGCGAAAAACTGTTTTTT. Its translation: CASSSKGQGSEKLFF. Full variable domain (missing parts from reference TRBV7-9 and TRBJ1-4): DTGVSQNPRHKITKRGQNVTFRCDPISEHNRLYWYRQTLGQGPEFLTYFQNEAQLEKSRLLSDRFSAERPKGSFSTLEIQRTEQGDSAMYLCASSSKGQGSEKLFFGSGTQLSVL.

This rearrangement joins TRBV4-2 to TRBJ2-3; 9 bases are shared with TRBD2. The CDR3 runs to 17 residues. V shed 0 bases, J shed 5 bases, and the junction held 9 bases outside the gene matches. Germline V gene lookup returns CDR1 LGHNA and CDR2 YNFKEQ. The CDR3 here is CASSQDYAGGLVDTQYF. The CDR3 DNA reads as TGTGCCAGCAGCCAAGATTATGCGGGAGGGCTAGTAGATACGCAGTATTTT.

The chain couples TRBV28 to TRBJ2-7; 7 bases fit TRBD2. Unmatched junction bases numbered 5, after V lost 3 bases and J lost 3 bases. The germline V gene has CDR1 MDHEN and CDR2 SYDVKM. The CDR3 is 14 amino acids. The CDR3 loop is CASSFGTGGYEQYF. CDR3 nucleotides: TGTGCCAGCAGTTTCGGGACGGGAGGCTACGAGCAGTACTTC.

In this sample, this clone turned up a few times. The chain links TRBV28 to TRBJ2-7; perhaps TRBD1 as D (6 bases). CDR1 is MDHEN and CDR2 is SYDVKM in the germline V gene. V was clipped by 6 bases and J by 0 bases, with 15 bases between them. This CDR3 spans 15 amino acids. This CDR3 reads CASRLQGPSSYEQYF. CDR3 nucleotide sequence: TGTGCCAGCAGGCTACAGGGCCCTAGCTCCTACGAGCAGTACTTC.

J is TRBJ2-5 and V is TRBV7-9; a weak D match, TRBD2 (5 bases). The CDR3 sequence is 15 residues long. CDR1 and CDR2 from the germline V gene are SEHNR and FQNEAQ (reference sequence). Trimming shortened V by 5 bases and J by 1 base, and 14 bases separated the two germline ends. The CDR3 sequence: CASSPWTGSQETQYF. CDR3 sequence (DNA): TGTGCCAGCAGCCCATGGACGGGGTCCCAAGAGACCCAGTACTTC.

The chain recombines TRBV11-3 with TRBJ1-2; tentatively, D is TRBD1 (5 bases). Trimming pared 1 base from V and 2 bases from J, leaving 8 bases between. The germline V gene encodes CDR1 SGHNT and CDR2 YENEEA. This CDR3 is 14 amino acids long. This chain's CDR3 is CASSLGRVNYGYTF. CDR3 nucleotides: TGTGCCAGCAGCTTAGGCAGGGTGAACTATGGCTACACCTTC.